The clone carrying this T cell receptor (beta chain) turned up a few times. Its antigen is not known. CDR1 is SEHNR, CDR2 FQNEAQ, per germline (reference sequence). The CDR3 spans 16 residues. The J segment lost 2 bases and the V segment lost 2 bases, leaving 5 bases of the junction unmatched. Semi-nested PCR with Nested Universal Primer A followed constant-region reverse priming of full-length variable regions. Each CDR3 protein is one row after TCRdb ran MiXCR on the 5' RACE reads. In the table there are around 5,700 distinct CDR3 sequences, less than 40% of which are singletons. Study results and caveats: Larger-cohort validation covered only one TCR beta V-J rearrangement. Greatest tumor Treg TCR overlap was with tumor naive CD4+ cells.

Naive CD4+ T cells were purified with Tregs depleted by CD25. The receptor comes from a female donor with breast cancer. This chain connects TRBV7-9 to TRBJ2-3; 9 positions match TRBD2. What was sequenced was naive CD4+ T cells sorted from a lymph node. Subset noted: naive CD4+ T cells, CD4+CD45RA+CD25-. The chain's CDR3 is CASSLTLAGFTDTQYF. The CDR3, as DNA: TGTGCCAGCAGCTTAACCCTAGCGGGGTTCACAGATACGCAGTATTTT.